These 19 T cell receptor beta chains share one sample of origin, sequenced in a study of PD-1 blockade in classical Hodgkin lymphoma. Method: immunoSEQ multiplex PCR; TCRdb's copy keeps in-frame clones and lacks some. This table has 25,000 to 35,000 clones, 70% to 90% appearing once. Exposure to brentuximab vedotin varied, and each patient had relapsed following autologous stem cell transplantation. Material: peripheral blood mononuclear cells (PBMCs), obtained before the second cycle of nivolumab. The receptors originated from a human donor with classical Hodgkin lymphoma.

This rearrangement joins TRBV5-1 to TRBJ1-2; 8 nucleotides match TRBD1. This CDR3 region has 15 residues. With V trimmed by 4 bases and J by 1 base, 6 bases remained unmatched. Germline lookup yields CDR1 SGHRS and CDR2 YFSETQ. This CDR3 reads CASSEWTGLNYGYTF. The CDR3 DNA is TGCGCCAGCAGCGAGTGGACAGGGCTTAACTATGGCTACACCTTC.

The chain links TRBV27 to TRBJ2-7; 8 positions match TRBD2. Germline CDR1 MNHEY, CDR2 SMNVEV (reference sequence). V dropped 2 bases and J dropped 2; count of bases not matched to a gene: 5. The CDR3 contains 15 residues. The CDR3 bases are TGTGCCAGCAGTTTAACGGGAGGGCCCGCCTACGAGCAGTACTTC. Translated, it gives CASSLTGGPAYEQYF.

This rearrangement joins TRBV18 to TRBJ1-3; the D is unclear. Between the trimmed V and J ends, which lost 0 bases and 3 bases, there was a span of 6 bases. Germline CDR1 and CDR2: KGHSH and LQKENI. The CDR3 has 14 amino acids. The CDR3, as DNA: TGTGCCAGCTCACCACCCGGGTTTGGAAACACCATATATTTT. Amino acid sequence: CASSPPGFGNTIYF.

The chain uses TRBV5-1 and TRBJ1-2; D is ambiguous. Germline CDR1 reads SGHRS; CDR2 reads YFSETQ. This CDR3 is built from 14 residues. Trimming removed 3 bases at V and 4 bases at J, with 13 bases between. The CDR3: CASSSKTVVYGYTF. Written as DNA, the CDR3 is TGCGCCAGCAGCTCTAAGACTGTAGTCTATGGCTACACCTTC. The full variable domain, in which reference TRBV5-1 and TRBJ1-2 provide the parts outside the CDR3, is KAGVTQTPRYLIKTRGQQVTLSCSPISGHRSVSWYQQTPGQGLQFLFEYFSETQRNKGNFPGRFSGRQFSNSRSEMNVSTLELGDSALYLCASSSKTVVYGYTFGSGTRLTVV.

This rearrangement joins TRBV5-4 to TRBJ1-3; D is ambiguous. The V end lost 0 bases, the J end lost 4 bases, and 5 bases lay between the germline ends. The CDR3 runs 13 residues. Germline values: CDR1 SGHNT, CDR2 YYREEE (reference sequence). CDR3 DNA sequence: TGTGCCAGCAGCTTGGCCGGGGGAAACACCATATATTTT. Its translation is CASSLAGGNTIYF.

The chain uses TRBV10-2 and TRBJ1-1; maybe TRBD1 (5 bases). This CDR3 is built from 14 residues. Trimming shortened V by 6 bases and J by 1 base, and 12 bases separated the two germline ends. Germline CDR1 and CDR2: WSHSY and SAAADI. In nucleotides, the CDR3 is TGCGCCAGCAGCGTTGGACACCCGAACACTGAAGCTTTCTTT. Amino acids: CASSVGHPNTEAFF.

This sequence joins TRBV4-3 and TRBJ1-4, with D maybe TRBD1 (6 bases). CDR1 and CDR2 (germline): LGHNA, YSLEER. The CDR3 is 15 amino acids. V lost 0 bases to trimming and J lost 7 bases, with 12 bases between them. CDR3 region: CASSQDGGGFEKLFF. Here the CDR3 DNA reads TGCGCCAGCAGCCAAGACGGGGGCGGCTTTGAAAAACTGTTTTTT.

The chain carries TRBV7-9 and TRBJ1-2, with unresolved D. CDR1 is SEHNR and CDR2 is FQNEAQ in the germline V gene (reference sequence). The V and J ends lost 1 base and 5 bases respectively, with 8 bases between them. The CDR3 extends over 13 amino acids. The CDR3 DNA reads TGTGCCAGCAGCTTAGATCTGGTATATGGCTACACCTTC. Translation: CASSLDLVYGYTF.

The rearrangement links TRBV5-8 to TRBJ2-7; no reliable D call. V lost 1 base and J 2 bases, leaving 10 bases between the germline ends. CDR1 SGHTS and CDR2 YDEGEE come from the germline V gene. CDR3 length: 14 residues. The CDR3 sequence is CASSLLQSPYEQYV. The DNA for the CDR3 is TGTGCCAGCAGCTTGCTACAGTCCCCCTACGAGCAGTACGTC.

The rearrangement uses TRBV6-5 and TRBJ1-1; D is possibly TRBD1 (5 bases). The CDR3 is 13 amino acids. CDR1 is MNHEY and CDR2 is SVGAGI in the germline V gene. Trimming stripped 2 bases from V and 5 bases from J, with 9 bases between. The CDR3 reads CASSYGRGTEAFF. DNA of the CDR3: TGTGCCAGCAGTTACGGACGGGGGACTGAAGCTTTCTTT.

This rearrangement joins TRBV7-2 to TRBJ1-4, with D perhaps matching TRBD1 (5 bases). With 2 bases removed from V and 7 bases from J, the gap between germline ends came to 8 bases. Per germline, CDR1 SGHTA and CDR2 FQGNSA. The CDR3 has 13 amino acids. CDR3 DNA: TGTGCCAGCAGCTTACGGGGCCCTGAAAAACTGTTTTTT. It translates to CASSLRGPEKLFF. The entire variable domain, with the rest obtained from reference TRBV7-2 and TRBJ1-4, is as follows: GAGVSQSPSNKVTEKGKDVELRCDPISGHTALYWYRQSLGQGLEFLIYFQGNSAPDKSGLPSDRFSAERTGGSVSTLTIQRTQQEDSAVYLCASSLRGPEKLFFGSGTQLSVL.

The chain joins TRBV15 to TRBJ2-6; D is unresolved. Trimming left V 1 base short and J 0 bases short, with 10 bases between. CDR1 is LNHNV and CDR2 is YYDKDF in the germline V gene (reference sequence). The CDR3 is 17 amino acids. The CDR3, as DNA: TGTGCCACCAGCAGAGCATCCCGGTTCTCTGGGGCCAACGTCCTGACTTTC. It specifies CATSRASRFSGANVLTF.

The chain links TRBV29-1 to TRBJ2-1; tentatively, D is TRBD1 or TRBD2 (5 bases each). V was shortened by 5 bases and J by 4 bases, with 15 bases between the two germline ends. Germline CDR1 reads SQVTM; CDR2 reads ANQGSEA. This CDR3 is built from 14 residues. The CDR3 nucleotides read TGCAGCGTTTTTAGACCCGAGGGGTACAATGAGCAGTTCTTC. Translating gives CSVFRPEGYNEQFF.

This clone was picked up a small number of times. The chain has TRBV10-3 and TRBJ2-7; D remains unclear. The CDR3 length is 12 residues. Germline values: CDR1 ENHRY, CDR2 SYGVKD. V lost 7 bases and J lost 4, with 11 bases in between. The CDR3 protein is CAITDDLYEQYF. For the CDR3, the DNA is TGTGCCATCACTGACGACCTATACGAGCAGTACTTC.

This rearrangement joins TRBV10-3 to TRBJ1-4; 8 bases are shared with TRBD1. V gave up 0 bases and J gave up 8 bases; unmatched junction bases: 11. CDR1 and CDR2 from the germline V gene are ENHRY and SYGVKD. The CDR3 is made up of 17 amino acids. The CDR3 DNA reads TGTGCCATCAGTGAGTCGGTGGCCGGGACAGGCTACGAAAAACTGTTTTTT. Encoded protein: CAISESVAGTGYEKLFF.

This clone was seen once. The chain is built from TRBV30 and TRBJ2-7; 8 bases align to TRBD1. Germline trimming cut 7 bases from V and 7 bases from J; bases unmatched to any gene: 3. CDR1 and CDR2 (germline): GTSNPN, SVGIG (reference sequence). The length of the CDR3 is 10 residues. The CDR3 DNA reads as TGTGCCTTTAGACAGGGGGAGCAGTACTTC. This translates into CAFRQGEQYF.

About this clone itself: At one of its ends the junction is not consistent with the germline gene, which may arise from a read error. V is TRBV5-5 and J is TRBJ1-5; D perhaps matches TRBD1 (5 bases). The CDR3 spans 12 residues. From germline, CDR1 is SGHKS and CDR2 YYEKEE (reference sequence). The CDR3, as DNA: TGTGCCAGCAGCTTGGTGGGGGTCTCGTCTTATTTT. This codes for CASSLVGVSSYF. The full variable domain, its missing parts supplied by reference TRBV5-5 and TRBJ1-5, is DAGVTQSPTHLIKTRGQQVTLRCSPISGHKSVSWYQQVLGQGPQFIFQYYEKEERGRGNFPDRFSARQFPNYSSELNVNALLLGDSALYLCASSLVGVSSYFGDGTRLSIL.

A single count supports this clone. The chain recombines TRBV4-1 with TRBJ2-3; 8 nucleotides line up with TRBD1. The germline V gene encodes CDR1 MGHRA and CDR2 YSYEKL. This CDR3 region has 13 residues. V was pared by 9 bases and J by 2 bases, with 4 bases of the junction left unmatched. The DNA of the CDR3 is TGCGCCAGTGGACAGGGACCCACAGATACGCAGTATTTT. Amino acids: CASGQGPTDTQYF.

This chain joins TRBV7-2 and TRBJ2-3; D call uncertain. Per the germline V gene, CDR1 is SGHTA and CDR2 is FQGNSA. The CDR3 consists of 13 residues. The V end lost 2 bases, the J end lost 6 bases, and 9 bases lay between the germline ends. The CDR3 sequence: CASSLLGLDTQYF. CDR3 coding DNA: TGTGCCAGCAGCTTACTGGGGTTGGATACGCAGTATTTT. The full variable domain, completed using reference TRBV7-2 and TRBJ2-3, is GAGVSQSPSNKVTEKGKDVELRCDPISGHTALYWYRQSLGQGLEFLIYFQGNSAPDKSGLPSDRFSAERTGGSVSTLTIQRTQQEDSAVYLCASSLLGLDTQYFGPGTRLTVL.